These 18 T cell receptor beta chains share one sample of origin, sequenced in a study of cytomegalovirus exposure and HLA in healthy donors. Using immunoSEQ multiplex PCR, the repertoire was profiled, and TCRdb retains in-frame clones only, with some absent. The sample lists roughly 80,000 clones, about 94% occurring once. The source material was PBMCs. The receptors stem from a woman under 30 in good health and CMV-seronegative.

The chain employs TRBV10-3 and TRBJ2-6; the D is unclear. V lost 0 bases and J 0 bases, leaving 18 bases between the germline ends. The CDR3 has 20 residues. The germline V gene encodes CDR1 ENHRY and CDR2 SYGVKD. CDR3 residues: CAISESAVPRVGSGANVLTF. The DNA of the CDR3 is TGTGCCATCAGTGAGTCGGCGGTACCCCGGGTCGGCTCTGGGGCCAACGTCCTGACTTTC.

A single count supports this clone. This chain connects TRBV11-2 to TRBJ2-1, with TRBD1 identical over 7 bases. From germline, CDR1 is SGHAT and CDR2 FQNNGV. CDR3 size: 13 residues. V dropped 5 bases and J dropped 8; count of bases not matched to a gene: 6. CDR3 bases: TGTGCCAGCAGCACCTGGGACAGCTATGAGCAGTTCTTC. Its translation: CASSTWDSYEQFF.

The rearrangement uses TRBV4-1 and TRBJ2-5; D is perhaps TRBD2 (5 bases). Germline values: CDR1 MGHRA, CDR2 YSYEKL. Trimming pared 4 bases from V and 1 base from J, leaving 10 bases between. This CDR3 comprises 14 residues. The CDR3 nucleotides read TGCGCCAGCAGCCCTTGGAGCGGCCAAGAGACCCAGTACTTC. It translates to CASSPWSGQETQYF.

The CDR3 loop is CASSLGITGELFF. Written as DNA, the CDR3 is TGTGCCAGCAGCTTGGGTATCACCGGGGAGCTGTTTTTT. V and J are TRBV5-6 and TRBJ2-2; D remains ambiguous. Germline values: CDR1 SGHDT, CDR2 YYEEEE. The V gene lost 0 bases and the J gene lost 4 bases, with 4 bases spanning the gap. The CDR3 is 13 residues long.

The chain couples TRBV27 to TRBJ2-7, with 9 bases fitting TRBD2. V dropped 4 bases and J dropped 4; count of bases not matched to a gene: 2. Germline loops: CDR1 MNHEY, CDR2 SMNVEV (reference sequence). CDR3 length equals 13 residues. CDR3: CASSSLAGYEQYF. The CDR3 nucleotides are TGTGCCAGCAGTTCTCTAGCGGGGTACGAGCAGTACTTC.

The genes are TRBV2 and TRBJ2-3, with D maybe TRBD2 (6 bases). The germline V gene encodes CDR1 SNHLY and CDR2 FYNNEI. This CDR3 has 15 amino acids. Trimming shortened V by 4 bases and J by 2 bases, and 13 bases separated the two germline ends. CDR3: CASSGAGPYTDTQYF. The DNA for the CDR3 is TGTGCCAGCAGTGGGGCGGGACCGTACACAGATACGCAGTATTTT. Complete variable domain (other parts from reference TRBV2 and TRBJ2-3): EPEVTQTPSHQVTQMGQEVILRCVPISNHLYFYWYRQILGQKVEFLVSFYNNEISEKSEIFDDQFSVERPDGSNFTLKIRSTKLEDSAMYFCASSGAGPYTDTQYFGPGTRLTVL.

The chain employs TRBV6-1 and TRBJ1-5; tentative D call: TRBD1 (5 bases). This CDR3 has 15 amino acids. CDR1 and CDR2 (germline): MNHNS, SASEGT. V lost 5 bases and J 9 bases, leaving 20 bases between the germline ends. The CDR3 sequence: CASSRTVPLGGPQHF. CDR3 bases: TGTGCCAGCAGTAGGACGGTGCCCTTGGGGGGGCCCCAGCATTTT.

The rearrangement links TRBV11-2 to TRBJ1-1, with 7 bases aligning to TRBD1. The germline V gene encodes CDR1 SGHAT and CDR2 FQNNGV. The trim removed 5 bases at V and 1 base at J, leaving 7 bases unmatched. The CDR3 sequence is 15 residues long. The CDR3 DNA reads TGTGCCAGCAGCACGCCGACAGGGAGGAACACTGAAGCTTTCTTT. This translates into CASSTPTGRNTEAFF.

The rearrangement uses TRBV7-9 and TRBJ2-2; the match to TRBD2 covers 11 bases. CDR1 is SEHNR, CDR2 FQNEAQ, per germline (reference sequence). The CDR3 extends over 17 amino acids. The V segment lost 4 bases and the J segment 0 bases; nucleotides outside the gene matches: 4. In DNA form, the CDR3 reads TGTGCCAGCAGCTCACGGGGACTAGCGGCGAACACCGGGGAGCTGTTTTTT. Its protein product is CASSSRGLAANTGELFF.

The CDR3 bases are TGTGCCAGCAGTTGGGCCGGGACAGGGGGCGCGGCGCAGTATTTT. Translating gives CASSWAGTGGAAQYF. J is TRBJ2-3 and V is TRBV28, with 12 bases that match TRBD1. The V and J ends lost 4 bases and 10 bases, in that order; junction bases with no gene match: 9. The CDR3 loop spans 15 amino acids. Germline V gene lookup returns CDR1 MDHEN and CDR2 SYDVKM.

The chain joins TRBV6-4 to TRBJ2-1, with TRBD2 matching over 7 bases. This CDR3 comprises 14 residues. With 6 bases clipped from V and 4 bases from J, the junction kept 6 bases outside the gene matches. Germline V gene lookup returns CDR1 MRHNA and CDR2 SNTAGT. The CDR3 reads CASRWRERYNEQFF. The CDR3 nucleotides are TGTGCCAGCAGGTGGCGGGAGCGGTACAATGAGCAGTTCTTC.

The chain joins TRBV29-1 to TRBJ2-1; D might be TRBD2 (6 bases). V was clipped by 6 bases and J by 8 bases, with 11 bases between them. The CDR3 is made up of 11 amino acids. Germline V gene lookup returns CDR1 SQVTM and CDR2 ANQGSEA. CDR3 nucleotides: TGCAGCGTCGGCGGGGTCGATGAGCAGTTCTTC. It specifies CSVGGVDEQFF.

This sequence joins TRBV7-8 and TRBJ2-7; D unresolved. Germline CDR1 reads SGHVS; CDR2 reads FQNEAQ. V lost 1 base, J lost 4 bases, and 14 bases lay in between. The CDR3 spans 15 residues. CDR3 DNA: TGTGCCAGCAGCTTAGAGACTGCCCGGTTATACGAGCAGTACTTC. The encoded protein is CASSLETARLYEQYF.

The CDR3 coding sequence is TGTGCCAGCAGTGGACAGGGGGCCCACAGTACCGGGGAGCTGTTTTTT. Encoded protein: CASSGQGAHSTGELFF. The rearrangement links TRBV2 to TRBJ2-2, with 10 bases identical to TRBD1. CDR1 and CDR2 from the germline V gene are SNHLY and FYNNEI. This CDR3 is 16 amino acids long. V lost 4 bases, J lost 5 bases, and 7 bases stayed unmatched.

This sequence joins TRBV5-4 and TRBJ1-2; 7 bases align to TRBD1. The CDR3 spans 14 residues. In germline, CDR1 is SGHNT, CDR2 YYREEE (reference sequence). V lost 4 bases, J lost 7 bases, and 10 bases stayed unmatched. The DNA for the CDR3 is TGTGCCAGCAGCATAGACGCGGACAGGCTTGGCTACACCTTC. Its protein product is CASSIDADRLGYTF.

The V call is TRBV6-5, the J call TRBJ1-5, with D perhaps matching TRBD1 (6 bases). V lost 4 bases to trimming and J lost 2 bases, with 15 bases between them. The CDR3 spans 16 residues. The germline CDR1 and CDR2 sequences are MNHEY and SVGAGI. CDR3 sequence reads: CASSSSQGLGNQPQHF. In DNA, the CDR3 is TGTGCCAGCAGTTCGTCACAGGGTCTGGGCAATCAGCCCCAGCATTTT.

This clone was seen once. The CDR3 reads CATSRDPAGETYNEQFF. CDR3 coding DNA: TGTGCCACCAGCAGAGATCCGGCGGGAGAGACCTACAATGAGCAGTTCTTC. The chain employs TRBV15 and TRBJ2-1, with 7 bases identical to TRBD2. V lost 0 bases, J lost 2 bases, and 7 bases stayed unmatched. The germline V gene encodes CDR1 LNHNV and CDR2 YYDKDF (reference sequence). This CDR3 is 17 amino acids long.

This chain links TRBV7-9 with TRBJ2-3; D possibly corresponds to TRBD1 (5 bases). The germline V gene encodes CDR1 SEHNR and CDR2 FQNEAQ (reference sequence). There are 15 residues in the CDR3. V was pared by 7 bases and J by 5 bases, with 19 bases between. The CDR3 is CASTTKSRTRDTQYF. DNA of the CDR3: TGTGCCAGCACCACTAAGAGCAGGACAAGAGATACGCAGTATTTT.